These T cell receptor beta chains were read from a single sample in a study of cytomegalovirus exposure and HLA in healthy donors. Only in-frame clones appear in the TCRdb table, and some are missing; sequencing was by immunoSEQ multiplex PCR. The data contain 100,000 or so clones, roughly 70% of them singletons. The specimen was PBMCs. The receptor source for this set is a man aged 50 or older in good health and CMV-seronegative. The CDR3 runs from the conserved cysteine through the conserved F or W. A D gene is named only where the DNA matches it firmly. Some rows mark clone size as missing; the rest say once, few, many or name a class of expanded clone.

cdr3_aa: CASSLWAGGNQPQHF; cdr3_nt: TGTGCCAGCAGTTTATGGGCAGGGGGGAATCAGCCCCAGCATTTT; v_call: TRBV27; j_call: TRBJ1-5; clone_size: NA; d_call: TRBD1
cdr3_aa: CAWSVGLTYNEQFF; cdr3_nt: TGTGCCTGGAGTGTGGGACTAACCTACAATGAGCAGTTCTTC; v_call: TRBV30; j_call: TRBJ2-1; clone_size: NA; d_call: TRBD2
cdr3_aa: CAWSKATGVRETQYF; cdr3_nt: TGTGCCTGGAGTAAGGCGACAGGGGTTCGGGAGACCCAGTACTTC; v_call: TRBV30; j_call: TRBJ2-5; clone_size: NA; d_call: TRBD1
cdr3_aa: CASSPNPGHRIDNSPLHF; cdr3_nt: TGTGCCAGCAGCCCAAACCCGGGACACCGAATAGATAATTCACCCCTCCACTTT; v_call: TRBV7-6; j_call: TRBJ1-6; clone_size: NA; d_call: NA
cdr3_aa: CASRLRVNTEAFF; cdr3_nt: TGTGCCAGCAGACTCAGGGTCAACACTGAAGCTTTCTTT; v_call: TRBV28; j_call: TRBJ1-1; clone_size: NA; d_call: NA
cdr3_aa: CASSFTGNSYEQYF; cdr3_nt: TGCGCCAGCAGCTTCACAGGGAACTCCTACGAGCAGTACTTC; v_call: TRBV5-1; j_call: TRBJ2-7; clone_size: NA; d_call: NA
cdr3_aa: CASRTSSGRALNEQFF; cdr3_nt: TGTGCCAGCAGGACATCAAGCGGGAGGGCCTTGAATGAGCAGTTCTTC; v_call: TRBV7-9; j_call: TRBJ2-1; clone_size: NA; d_call: TRBD2
cdr3_aa: CASRVGHGLADYEQYF; cdr3_nt: TGTGCCAGCAGGGTTGGGCACGGGCTAGCGGACTACGAGCAGTACTTC; v_call: TRBV4-2; j_call: TRBJ2-7; clone_size: NA; d_call: TRBD2
cdr3_aa: CASSLDIQNTSPLHF; cdr3_nt: TGCGCCAGCAGCTTGGATATACAGAACACTTCACCCCTCCACTTT; v_call: TRBV5-1; j_call: TRBJ1-6; clone_size: NA; d_call: NA
cdr3_aa: CASSPLLAGKETQYF; cdr3_nt: TGTGCCAGCAGCCCCCTCCTAGCGGGGAAAGAGACCCAGTACTTC; v_call: TRBV2; j_call: TRBJ2-5; clone_size: few; d_call: TRBD2
cdr3_aa: CASSPTGSNQPQHF; cdr3_nt: TGTGCCAGTAGTCCGACAGGTAGCAATCAGCCCCAGCATTTT; v_call: TRBV19; j_call: TRBJ1-5; clone_size: once; d_call: NA
cdr3_aa: CASSDIAGAIDTQYF; cdr3_nt: TGTGCCAGCAGCGATATAGCGGGAGCGATAGATACGCAGTATTTT; v_call: TRBV5-4; j_call: TRBJ2-3; clone_size: NA; d_call: TRBD2
cdr3_aa: CATRAQGGAYNEQFF; cdr3_nt: TGTGCCACCCGGGCCCAGGGCGGGGCCTACAATGAGCAGTTCTTC; v_call: TRBV27; j_call: TRBJ2-1; clone_size: NA; d_call: NA
cdr3_aa: CASRQGMDGAGELFF; cdr3_nt: TGTGCCAGCAGGCAGGGGATGGACGGCGCCGGGGAGCTGTTTTTT; v_call: TRBV28; j_call: TRBJ2-2; clone_size: few; d_call: NA